The 18 T cell receptor beta chains in this list originate from one sample, sequenced in a study of blood T cells in healthy people across ages. A J-beta primer mix and a sample-barcoded 5' primer were used in a second PCR of about 6 to 12 cycles. One entry per CDR3 protein results from TCRdb running MiXCR on the 5' RACE reads. The table records about 1.1 million distinct CDR3 sequences, less than 45% of them present only once. Source material: blood. The source of these receptors is a man younger than 35 in good health.

The V and J genes are TRBV29-1 and TRBJ2-2, with a tentative D call TRBD2 (5 bases). The CDR3 totals 14 residues. The germline V gene encodes CDR1 SQVTM and CDR2 ANQGSEA. Trimming removed 3 bases at V and 5 bases at J, with 13 bases between. Written as DNA, the CDR3 is TGCAGCGTTGATATCGGGGATTCAACCGGGGAGCTGTTTTTT. Translation gives CSVDIGDSTGELFF.

The chain couples TRBV5-1 to TRBJ1-2, with D maybe TRBD1 (5 bases). Between the trimmed V and J ends, which lost 2 bases and 0 bases, there was a span of 17 bases. The CDR3 has 17 residues. In germline, CDR1 is SGHRS, CDR2 YFSETQ. The CDR3 region is CASSFYAQGRANYGYTF. The CDR3 bases are TGCGCCAGCAGCTTCTATGCTCAGGGACGAGCTAACTATGGCTACACCTTC.

Only a few counts were recorded for this clonotype. The V gene is TRBV7-2, the J gene TRBJ1-3, with D possibly matching TRBD1 (6 bases). The CDR3 is 16 amino acids. Germline V gives CDR1 SGHTA, CDR2 FQGNSA. Trimming took off 1 base at V and 2 bases at J, with 12 bases between the two ends. In nucleotides, the CDR3 is TGTGCCAGCAGCTTAGACCTGACAGGACCTGGAAACACCATATATTTT. It specifies CASSLDLTGPGNTIYF.

This clonotype showed up just a few times. This chain links TRBV3-1 with TRBJ2-3, with D possibly being TRBD1 (5 bases). Trimming took 5 bases from V and 4 from J, leaving 16 bases between them. The CDR3 is 15 amino acids. The V gene's germline CDR1 is LGHDT and CDR2 YNNKEL (reference sequence). The DNA for the CDR3 is TGTGCCAGCAGCTATGACAGCGCCGGAGCAGATACGCAGTATTTT. Translation gives CASSYDSAGADTQYF.

The genes are TRBV5-5 and TRBJ1-2; tentative D call: TRBD1 (5 bases). The V gene's germline CDR1 is SGHKS and CDR2 YYEKEE (reference sequence). V lost 0 bases to trimming and J lost 3 bases, with 9 bases between them. The CDR3 loop spans 14 amino acids. Here the CDR3 reads CASSLEVGDYGYTF. Here the CDR3 DNA reads TGTGCCAGCAGCTTGGAAGTGGGGGACTATGGCTACACCTTC.

The chain couples TRBV20-1 to TRBJ2-4; perhaps TRBD1 as D (6 bases). CDR3 length: 17 amino acids. Germline CDR1 and CDR2: DFQATT and SNEGSKA (reference sequence). V was pared by 3 bases and J by 0 bases, with 18 bases between. This chain's CDR3 is CSARASQGDLAKNIQYF. Written as DNA, the CDR3 is TGCAGTGCTAGGGCTTCACAGGGAGACCTAGCCAAAAACATTCAGTACTTC.

The chain couples TRBV20-1 to TRBJ1-2; D may be TRBD1 (5 bases). V lost 4 bases to trimming and J lost 2 bases, with 11 bases between them. The germline gives CDR1 DFQATT, CDR2 SNEGSKA (reference sequence). CDR3 length: 13 amino acids. This CDR3 is CSATRENNYGYTF. CDR3 coding DNA: TGCAGTGCTACCAGGGAGAACAACTATGGCTACACCTTC.

As to this clonotype: Relative to the germline gene, one junction end is altered; a read error may explain this. The chain has TRBV6-5 and TRBJ1-2; TRBD1 aligns across 7 bases. CDR1 is MNHEY, CDR2 SVGAGI, per germline. The CDR3 covers 13 residues. Here the CDR3 DNA reads TGCGCCAGCAGAACCGACAGGGACTATGGCTACACCTTC. The encoded protein is CASRTDRDYGYTF.

The chain couples TRBV7-2 to TRBJ1-2; no definite D call. With 1 base removed from V and 1 base from J, the gap between germline ends came to 13 bases. CDR1 and CDR2 (germline): SGHTA, FQGNSA. The CDR3 length is 16 residues. CDR3 DNA sequence: TGTGCCAGCAGCTTAGTTTCGGACGGTCTTAACTATGGCTACACCTTC. Its translation is CASSLVSDGLNYGYTF.

The chain employs TRBV27 and TRBJ2-5; perhaps TRBD1 as D (5 bases). Germline assignment: CDR1 MNHEY and CDR2 SMNVEV (reference sequence). Trimming pared 6 bases from V and 5 bases from J, leaving 16 bases between. The CDR3 runs 14 residues. The CDR3 region is CASSPLGVAETQYF. The CDR3 DNA reads as TGTGCCAGCAGCCCGCTAGGGGTTGCGGAGACCCAGTACTTC.

The genes are TRBV7-2 and TRBJ2-7; D may be TRBD1 (6 bases). V was shortened by 5 bases and J by 4 bases, with 15 bases between the two germline ends. Germline-derived CDR1 and CDR2 are SGHTA and FQGNSA. The CDR3 runs to 14 residues. CDR3 DNA: TGTGCCAGCAGCGTATACCGGACAGCTTACGAGCAGTACTTC. Residues: CASSVYRTAYEQYF.

This clonotype was recorded a few times. This chain uses TRBV6-2 or TRBV6-3 with TRBJ2-1, with D possibly matching TRBD2 (6 bases). There are 13 residues in the CDR3. Trimming shortened V by 5 bases and J by 6 bases, and 11 bases separated the two germline ends. Per germline, CDR1 MNHEY and CDR2 SVGEGT. The CDR3 nucleotides are TGTGCCAGCAGTGTCGGGGGTCGCAATGAGCAGTTCTTC. It encodes CASSVGGRNEQFF.

This clonotype was counted a few times. The chain carries TRBV5-1 and TRBJ2-3, with TRBD1 identical over 7 bases. CDR3 length: 16 amino acids. Germline V gene sequence: CDR1 SGHRS, CDR2 YFSETQ. J lost 3 bases, V lost 0 bases, and 7 bases had no gene match. The CDR3 bases are TGCGCCAGCAGCTTGGTGTACAGGGGAAATACAGATACGCAGTATTTT. Its translation: CASSLVYRGNTDTQYF. Together with reference TRBV5-1 and TRBJ2-3, the CDR3 gives the full variable domain: KAGVTQTPRYLIKTRGQQVTLSCSPISGHRSVSWYQQTPGQGLQFLFEYFSETQRNKGNFPGRFSGRQFSNSRSEMNVSTLELGDSALYLCASSLVYRGNTDTQYFGPGTRLTVL.

The V gene is TRBV20-1, the J gene TRBJ2-3; 8 nucleotides match TRBD2. The CDR3 has 15 amino acids. Germline CDR1 and CDR2: DFQATT and SNEGSKA (reference sequence). V shed 5 bases and J 0 bases; nucleotides not matched to a gene: 7. CDR3 sequence: CSADRAGASTDTQYF. The CDR3 DNA sequence: TGCAGTGCTGACCGAGCGGGGGCCAGCACAGATACGCAGTATTTT.

There are a few counts of this clonotype. V gene TRBV27 combines with J gene TRBJ2-5; D is unclear. The V and J ends lost 5 bases and 2 bases respectively, with 9 bases between them. The germline V gene encodes CDR1 MNHEY and CDR2 SMNVEV (reference sequence). The CDR3 length is 13 residues. CDR3 DNA: TGTGCCAGCAGTCCCGACCTACAAGAGACCCAGTACTTC. It codes for CASSPDLQETQYF.

This clonotype appeared a few times. The chain has TRBV6-5 and TRBJ2-6; perhaps D is TRBD1 or TRBD2 (5 bases each). The CDR3 runs 19 residues. Per germline, CDR1 MNHEY and CDR2 SVGAGI. Trimming took off 2 bases at V and 0 bases at J, with 17 bases between the two ends. CDR3 region: CASSYRGPSFLSGANVLTF. The CDR3 nucleotides are TGTGCCAGCAGTTACCGGGGACCCTCCTTCCTCTCTGGGGCCAACGTCCTGACTTTC.

The rearrangement links TRBV5-4 to TRBJ2-1, with D hard to call. The germline V and J ends were trimmed by 2 bases and 6 bases, with 15 bases remaining between them. This CDR3 region has 15 residues. From germline, CDR1 is SGHNT and CDR2 YYREEE (reference sequence). The CDR3 reads CASSFGVAPTNEQFF. The CDR3 DNA reads as TGTGCCAGCAGCTTCGGAGTAGCCCCCACCAATGAGCAGTTCTTC.

This clonotype was seen a few times. Here the CDR3 reads CASTSSGRVGGELFF. The CDR3 coding sequence is TGTGCCAGCACCTCCTCTGGCAGGGTCGGCGGGGAGCTGTTTTTT. The chain has TRBV12-3 or TRBV12-4 and TRBJ2-2, with D perhaps TRBD1 (5 bases). This CDR3 region has 15 residues. Trimming stripped 7 bases from V and 7 bases from J, with 19 bases between.